This is a list of T cell receptor beta chains from one sample in a study of control samples from healthy donors and cancer patients. Data came from immunoSEQ multiplex PCR; TCRdb stores just in-frame clones and leaves some out. This repertoire shows roughly 120,000 clones, 75% to 90% found once; its top ten account for 0.95% to 1.3%. The sample consisted of PBMCs. The source is a woman aged 50 to 65 with colorectal cancer. Each CDR3 is given with its conserved first and last residue. The D gene is left open where the match is weak.

D,J,V,CDR3
.,TRBJ2-5,TRBV19,CASSSSGGTQYF
.,TRBJ1-2,TRBV5-1,CASSLGFEGPRVGYTF
TRBD2,TRBJ2-2,TRBV11-1,CASSPFREAGELFF
TRBD1,TRBJ1-4,TRBV2,CASSEEGASNEKLFF
.,TRBJ1-2,TRBV11-2,CASSQAGYGYTF
TRBD1,TRBJ2-2,TRBV3-1/TRBV3-2,CASSQGTGVNTGELFF
.,TRBJ2-5,TRBV12-3/TRBV12-4,CASSRVGGTQYF
.,TRBJ2-2,TRBV28,CASSSYSSGAGELFF
.,TRBJ2-3,TRBV5-1,CASSFRTATDTQYF
.,TRBJ2-1,TRBV7-3,CASSLEGSSYNEQFF
.,TRBJ1-5,TRBV7-3,CASSLSPNQPQHF
.,TRBJ2-1,TRBV18,CASSPPTGNNEQFF
.,TRBJ2-7,TRBV5-6,CASSLDRFAYEQYF
.,TRBJ1-3,TRBV2,CASSVLGNTIYF
.,TRBJ2-6,TRBV5-8,CASSFTGAGANVLTF
TRBD1,TRBJ1-1,TRBV10-2,CASCVEGQVAEAFF
.,TRBJ1-1,TRBV11-2,CASSLGQQLSTEAFF
TRBD2,TRBJ2-2,TRBV7-3,CASSSSGENTGELFF
TRBD1,TRBJ1-1,TRBV5-1,CASRRQGTGTEAFF
.,TRBJ1-1,TRBV18,CASSPQNAAMNTEAFF
.,TRBJ1-5,TRBV6-5,CASSLTVYSNQPQHF
.,TRBJ1-3,TRBV28,CASRAWGSGNTIYF
TRBD1,TRBJ1-2,TRBV7-9,CASSPPGTESNYGYTF
.,TRBJ2-1,TRBV7-8,CASSLSTSSYNEQFF
TRBD1,TRBJ2-7,TRBV5-1,CASRIVVGTEEQYF
TRBD1,TRBJ2-3,TRBV19,CASSDRGPDTQYF
TRBD1,TRBJ1-4,TRBV6-5,CASSWGQGGNEKLFF
TRBD1,TRBJ2-7,TRBV12-3/TRBV12-4,CASSGTETYEQYF
.,TRBJ1-2,TRBV18,CASSPSGDHGYTF
TRBD2,TRBJ2-5,TRBV5-1,CASSLEASGGARETQYF
TRBD1,TRBJ1-4,TRBV5-5,CASSGLQGSNEKLFF
TRBD1,TRBJ1-2,TRBV3-1/TRBV3-2,CAVSRGRGGVPYGYTF
.,TRBJ2-5,TRBV28,CASSFGDSLYQETQYF
.,TRBJ1-1,TRBV7-9,CASSQTDGREAFF
.,TRBJ2-5,TRBV15,CATSRDWRQNRGETQYF
TRBD2,TRBJ2-1,TRBV19,CASSRTSGNYNEQFF
TRBD1,TRBJ2-7,TRBV7-9,CASSLAGQTYEQYF
TRBD1,TRBJ2-7,TRBV5-4,CASRAQGANEQYF
.,TRBJ2-5,TRBV5-1,CASSLGLRETQYF
TRBD1,TRBJ2-5,TRBV5-1,CASSPGQGETQYF
.,TRBJ2-5,TRBV18,CASSPPGGTLETQYF